The 29 T cell receptor beta chains below were found in one sample sequenced in a study of T cells in women clearing cervical HPV infection. Some clones are missing from TCRdb's copy, which holds only in-frame ones; the method was immunoSEQ multiplex PCR. This sample's table reports approximately 23,000 clones. The source material was blood buffy coat. The receptors were gathered from a woman between 18 and 70 years old with a cervical HPV16 infection that either progressed to CIN3+ or cleared (not recorded which).

The DNA read from the CDR3 is TGTGCCAGCAGCTTTCAATTTAATTCACCC. Its translation is CASSFQFNSP. The entire CDR3 sequence reads CASSFQFNSPLHF. This chain links TRBV11-2 with TRBJ1-6; no firm D call. Read data end 3 residues before the CDR3 end; the end is taken from the germline J gene. Germline V CDR1 and CDR2: SGHAT, FQNNGV. The CDR3 has 13 amino acids. Trimming removed 3 bases from V and 6 bases from J, with 6 bases in between.

Worth noting for this clone: The read comes to an end 3 residues before the CDR3 does, leaving the germline J gene to fill in the end. The gene calls are TRBV28 and TRBJ2-1; 7 bases are shared with TRBD1. The V and J ends lost 6 bases and 4 bases, in that order; junction bases with no gene match: 12. The CDR3 totals 16 residues. Germline lookup yields CDR1 MDHEN and CDR2 SYDVKM. The CDR3 loop is CASSSPGTGEYNEQFF. The sequenced CDR3 bases are TGTGCCAGCAGCTCACCGGGAACAGGGGAATACAATGAG.

Worth noting for this clone: The read ends 3 residues shy of where the CDR3 ends; the end is completed using the germline J gene. This sequence joins TRBV6-1 and TRBJ2-3, with TRBD2 matching over 11 bases. V lost 6 bases to trimming and J lost 6 bases; unmatched junction nucleotides: 8. The V gene's germline CDR1 is MNHNS and CDR2 SASEGT. This CDR3 has 15 amino acids. The CDR3 DNA, read in part, is TGTGCCAGCAGAGAACTAGCGGGAGTTTTGGATACG. Residues: CASRELAGVLDT. The full CDR3 protein reads CASRELAGVLDTQYF.

Remarks on this clone: The read falls 3 residues short of the CDR3 end, and the missing part is taken from the germline J gene. This rearrangement joins TRBV20-1 to TRBJ1-3, with TRBD1 matching over 9 bases. CDR3 length equals 15 residues. J lost 7 bases, V lost 3 bases, and 10 bases had no gene match. Germline loops: CDR1 DFQATT, CDR2 SNEGSKA (reference sequence). CDR3 protein: CSASIPGQGVNTIYF. The part of the CDR3 DNA that was read is TGCAGTGCTAGTATCCCGGGACAGGGTGTTAACACC.

A word on this clone: The read ends 3 residues shy of where the CDR3 ends; the end is completed using the germline J gene. The chain links TRBV7-9 to TRBJ2-7; D is undetermined. Trimming removed 1 base at V and 2 bases at J, with 9 bases between. The CDR3 length is 14 residues. Germline V gene lookup returns CDR1 SEHNR and CDR2 FQNEAQ (reference sequence). CDR3 DNA (partial): TGTGCCAGCAGCTTAGGAACGGTTACCTACGAG. This codes for CASSLGTVTYE. The whole CDR3 sequence reads CASSLGTVTYEQYF.

Remarks on this clone: The observed sequence ends 3 residues before the CDR3 terminus, with the missing tail filled in from the germline J gene. The chain uses TRBV29-1 and TRBJ2-7; 15 bases fit TRBD2. This CDR3 comprises 16 residues. Germline V gene data show CDR1 as SQVTM and CDR2 as ANQGSEA. V gave up 6 bases and J gave up 2 bases; unmatched junction bases: 8. The CDR3 sequence is CSVGLAGGPTTYEQYF. The sequenced part of the CDR3 DNA is TGCAGCGTCGGACTAGCGGGAGGGCCGACTACCTACGAG.

A word on this clone: The read is 3 residues too short to cover the CDR3 end, so that end is filled in from the germline J gene. The rearrangement joins TRBV20-1 to TRBJ2-3, with 10 bases matching TRBD2. The CDR3 is made up of 15 amino acids. V dropped 1 base and J dropped 5; count of bases not matched to a gene: 6. Per the germline V gene, CDR1 is DFQATT and CDR2 is SNEGSKA (reference sequence). This CDR3 reads CSARGKREGLDTQYF. The part of the CDR3 DNA that was read is TGCAGTGCTAGAGGAAAGCGGGAGGGCCTAGATACG.

With regard to this clone: Read coverage stops 3 residues before the CDR3 terminus; the germline J gene supplies the remainder. The gene calls are TRBV7-9 and TRBJ2-5; maybe TRBD1 (6 bases). Trimming removed 1 base from V and 5 bases from J, with 11 bases in between. The CDR3 is 14 residues long. Germline V gives CDR1 SEHNR, CDR2 FQNEAQ (reference sequence). CDR3 sequence: CASSLGGGWETQYF. The DNA read from the CDR3 is TGTGCCAGCAGCTTAGGTGGGGGCTGGGAGACC.

As to this clone: The CDR3 extends 3 residues past the end of the read, so its final part is completed from the germline J gene. V usage is TRBV7-9 and J usage is TRBJ2-1; weak D call: TRBD1 (7 bases). This CDR3 is built from 14 residues. CDR1 is SEHNR and CDR2 is FQNEAQ in the germline V gene (reference sequence). V shed 5 bases and J shed 5 bases, with 13 bases lying between them. CDR3 sequence: CASSDRDFHNEQFF. The part of the CDR3 DNA that was read is TGTGCCAGCAGCGACAGGGACTTCCACAATGAG.

Concerning this clone itself: The read terminates 3 residues before the CDR3 end, so the remaining end is supplied by the germline J gene. The J gene is TRBJ1-1, the V gene TRBV19; the match to TRBD1 covers 8 bases. J lost 5 bases, V lost 3 bases, and 14 bases had no gene match. CDR1 and CDR2 from the germline V gene are LNHDA and SQIVND (reference sequence). The CDR3 spans 17 residues. The DNA read from the CDR3 is TGTGCCAGTAGTATGGGTGTCGGACCAGGGGGCGAAACTGAA. Its translation: CASSMGVGPGGETE. The entire CDR3 is CASSMGVGPGGETEAFF.

Concerning this clone: The missing CDR3 end, 3 residues past where the read stops, is filled in from the germline J gene. J is TRBJ1-6 and V is TRBV7-2, with D possibly TRBD1 on 6 matching bases. The CDR3 totals 15 residues. Germline V gene data show CDR1 as SGHTA and CDR2 as FQGNSA. Between the trimmed V and J ends, which lost 3 bases and 7 bases, there was a span of 13 bases. The covered CDR3 bases are TGTGCCAGCAGCTTGGCGGGGGCTGGGAATTCACCC. As protein: CASSLAGAGNSP. The complete CDR3 reads CASSLAGAGNSPLHF.

Comments on this clone: The read finishes 3 residues shy of the CDR3 end, and the germline J gene is used to complete it. This sequence joins TRBV18 and TRBJ2-7, with D possibly TRBD1 on 6 matching bases. Germline V lookup: CDR1 KGHSH, CDR2 LQKENI. The germline V and J ends were trimmed by 4 bases and 1 base, with 14 bases remaining between them. The CDR3 extends over 15 amino acids. The chain's CDR3 is CASSLRDTGSYEQYF. CDR3 DNA, as far as it was read: TGTGCCAGCTCACTTCGGGACACGGGTTCCTACGAG.

On this clone: The DNA ends 3 residues before the CDR3 does, and the rest of the CDR3 is filled in from the germline J gene. The chain couples TRBV7-6 to TRBJ2-1; 12 bases line up with TRBD2. CDR1 and CDR2 (germline): SGHVS, FNYEAQ. The CDR3 is 13 amino acids. V lost 6 bases to trimming and J lost 8 bases; unmatched junction nucleotides: 2. The covered CDR3 bases are TGTGCCAGCAGTCTAGCGGGAGGGCATGAG. It codes for CASSLAGGHE. The full CDR3 protein is CASSLAGGHEQFF.

About this clone itself: Read data end 3 residues before the CDR3 end; the end is taken from the germline J gene. V usage is TRBV20-1 and J usage is TRBJ2-7; TRBD1 matches at 10 bases. In germline, CDR1 is DFQATT, CDR2 SNEGSKA (reference sequence). The CDR3 contains 14 residues. Trimming cost V 1 base and J 3 bases; bases outside gene matches: 3. The sequenced CDR3 bases are TGCAGTGCTAGAGGGGGGACAGGGGTCTACGAG. Its translation is CSARGGTGVYE. The entire CDR3 reads CSARGGTGVYEQYF.

Details on this clone: The CDR3 extends 3 residues past the end of the read, so its final part is completed from the germline J gene. The J gene is TRBJ2-1, the V gene TRBV7-3; 7 positions match TRBD1. In germline, CDR1 is SGHTA, CDR2 FQGTGA. The CDR3 length is 13 residues. The junction had 4 bases not matched to a gene; V was cut back by 5 bases and J by 6 bases. The CDR3 loop reads CASSMGQSNEQFF. Partial CDR3 DNA: TGTGCCAGCAGCATGGGACAGTCCAATGAG.

Its frequency marks this clone as medium-sized. CDR3 loop: CAWSRREGETQYF. Incomplete CDR3 DNA: TGTGCCTGGAGTAGGCGGGAAGGGGAGACC. The rearrangement links TRBV30 to TRBJ2-5; TRBD2 might be the D (6 bases). The CDR3 extends 3 residues past the end of the read, so its final part is completed from the germline J gene. Germline V CDR1 and CDR2: GTSNPN, SVGIG (reference sequence). This CDR3 contains 13 residues. The V gene lost 2 bases and the J gene lost 5 bases, with 12 bases spanning the gap. The complete variable domain, with remaining parts taken from reference TRBV30 and TRBJ2-5, reads SQTIHQWPATLVQPVGSPLSLECTVEGTSNPNLYWYRQAAGRGLQLLFYSVGIGQISSEVPQNLSASRPQDRQFILSSKKLLLSDSGFYLCAWSRREGETQYFGPGTRLLVL.

As regards this clone: Read data end 3 residues before the CDR3 end; the end is taken from the germline J gene. The chain is built from TRBV5-1 and TRBJ2-1, with 9 bases that match TRBD2. Germline V gene sequence: CDR1 SGHRS, CDR2 YFSETQ. This CDR3 region has 16 residues. V lost 1 base to trimming and J lost 2 bases; unmatched junction nucleotides: 4. The CDR3 region is CASSLTLAGAYNEQFF. CDR3 bases read: TGCGCCAGCAGCTTGACTTTAGCGGGAGCCTACAATGAG.

With regard to this clone: Coverage ceases 3 residues before the CDR3 finishes, and the germline J gene fills in the end. The chain is built from TRBV18 and TRBJ1-1; TRBD1 matches at 7 bases. The trim removed 4 bases at V and 0 bases at J, leaving 5 bases unmatched. Per germline, CDR1 KGHSH and CDR2 LQKENI. CDR3 length: 15 residues. CDR3 region: CASSQGQEMNTEAFF. The DNA read from the CDR3 is TGTGCCAGCTCACAAGGACAGGAGATGAACACTGAA.

A remark on this clone: The CDR3 end is not reached by the read, which stops 3 residues before it; the germline J gene fills it in. This chain uses TRBV5-8 with TRBJ1-2; D is uncertain. CDR3 length: 15 amino acids. The germline CDR1 and CDR2 sequences are SGHTS and YDEGEE. V lost 1 base, J lost 4 bases, and 14 bases lay in between. The sequenced part of the CDR3 DNA is TGTGCCAGCAGCTTGTTTAACAGCCCCACCTATGGC. It specifies CASSLFNSPTYG. The complete CDR3 sequence is CASSLFNSPTYGYTF.

A word on this clone: Sequence at one end of the junction differs from germline and may be a read error. Coverage ceases 3 residues before the CDR3 finishes, and the germline J gene fills in the end. The chain joins TRBV4-2 to TRBJ2-2; 10 nucleotides match TRBD2. CDR1 is LGHNA, CDR2 YNFKEQ, per germline. This CDR3 has 16 residues. The CDR3 region is CASRGGTSDRTGELFF. The sequenced part of the CDR3 DNA is TGCGCCAGCAGGGGTGGGACTAGCGATCGGACCGGGGAG.

Concerning this clone: The read falls 3 residues short of the CDR3 end, and the missing part is taken from the germline J gene. J is TRBJ1-1 and V is TRBV15, with D possibly matching TRBD1 (5 bases). Deletions cut 1 base from V and 1 base from J, with 7 bases between. Looked up from germline, CDR1 is LNHNV and CDR2 is YYDKDF (reference sequence). The CDR3 runs 14 residues. CDR3 DNA, as far as it was read: TGTGCCACCAGCAGAGCGGGGGGGAACACTGAA. Protein: CATSRAGGNTE. The full CDR3 protein is CATSRAGGNTEAFF. Filled out from reference TRBV15 and TRBJ1-1, the complete variable domain reads DAMVIQNPRYQVTQFGKPVTLSCSQTLNHNVMYWYQQKSSQAPKLLFHYYDKDFNNEADTPDNFQSRRPNTSFCFLDIRSPGLGDTAMYLCATSRAGGNTEAFFGQGTRLTVV.

On this clone itself: The observed sequence ends 3 residues before the CDR3 terminus, with the missing tail filled in from the germline J gene. The gene calls are TRBV20-1 and TRBJ1-2; D might be TRBD1 (5 bases). The CDR3 is made up of 13 amino acids. The germline V gene has CDR1 DFQATT and CDR2 SNEGSKA (reference sequence). The part of the CDR3 DNA that was read is TGCAGTGCTAGAGACGGAGCAGGGCAGGGC. It yields the protein CSARDGAGQG. The entire CDR3 sequence reads CSARDGAGQGYTF.

On this clone itself: The read terminates 3 residues before the CDR3 end, so the remaining end is supplied by the germline J gene. The chain couples TRBV29-1 to TRBJ2-3, with 8 bases identical to TRBD1. V was clipped by 1 base and J by 5 bases; unmatched bases: 2. This CDR3 comprises 13 residues. CDR1 is SQVTM, CDR2 ANQGSEA, per germline. The covered CDR3 bases are TGCAGCGTTGAAGGAGACAGGGGAGATACG. Translation: CSVEGDRGDT. The whole CDR3 is CSVEGDRGDTQYF.

With respect to this clone: The read is 3 residues too short to cover the CDR3 end, so that end is filled in from the germline J gene. The chain recombines TRBV7-2 with TRBJ1-6, with 7 nucleotides matching TRBD1. The trim removed 5 bases at V and 10 bases at J, leaving 11 bases unmatched. Germline V gene sequence: CDR1 SGHTA, CDR2 FQGNSA. This CDR3 contains 15 residues. The CDR3 protein is CASSPNRGLFSPLHF. The covered CDR3 bases are TGTGCCAGCAGCCCCAACAGGGGATTATTCTCACCC.

As concerns this clone: Read coverage stops 3 residues before the CDR3 terminus; the germline J gene supplies the remainder. This chain connects TRBV7-2 to TRBJ2-3; D perhaps matches TRBD2 (6 bases). In germline, CDR1 is SGHTA, CDR2 FQGNSA. The germline V and J ends were trimmed by 2 bases and 4 bases, with 10 bases remaining between them. This CDR3 comprises 14 residues. This chain's CDR3 is CASSLRLEADTQYF. The sequenced CDR3 bases are TGTGCCAGCAGCTTAAGACTAGAGGCAGATACG.

The DNA read from the CDR3 is TGTGCCAGCAGCTTAAGGGAGGGGCGGGGCCCCCCC. Translated, it gives CASSLREGRGPP. The full CDR3 sequence reads CASSLREGRGPPQHF. The chain recombines TRBV7-2 with TRBJ1-5, with D perhaps TRBD1 (5 bases). The read is 3 residues too short to cover the CDR3 end, so that end is filled in from the germline J gene. There are 15 residues in the CDR3. Germline lookup yields CDR1 SGHTA and CDR2 FQGNSA.

On this clone: With the read ending 3 residues before the CDR3 end, the germline J gene is used to fill in that end. The chain uses TRBV7-8 and TRBJ1-4, with D possibly being TRBD1 (6 bases). CDR3 length: 15 amino acids. Looked up from germline, CDR1 is SGHVS and CDR2 is FQNEAQ. Trimming took off 1 base at V and 8 bases at J, with 14 bases between the two ends. The CDR3 region is CASSLGSRGYEKLFF. CDR3 DNA, as far as it was read: TGTGCCAGCAGCTTAGGGTCCAGGGGTTACGAAAAA.

In regard to this clone: From the germline J gene comes the end of the CDR3, since the read stops 3 residues before it. The V call is TRBV30, the J call TRBJ2-7; the D call may be TRBD1 or TRBD2 (7 bases each). Deletions cut 5 bases from V and 2 bases from J, with 10 bases between. The CDR3 loop spans 12 amino acids. Germline V CDR1 and CDR2: GTSNPN, SVGIG (reference sequence). CDR3 DNA, as far as it was read: TGTGCCTGGGGGAGGGGGCCCTACGAG. Amino acids: CAWGRGPYE. In full, the CDR3 is CAWGRGPYEQYF.

With respect to this clone: Sequencing ends 3 residues short of the CDR3 end; the germline J gene provides the rest. This chain links TRBV7-3 with TRBJ1-3; TRBD1 is a possible D gene (5 bases). V lost 6 bases and J 2 bases, leaving 14 bases between the germline ends. This CDR3 has 15 residues. Germline lookup yields CDR1 SGHTA and CDR2 FQGTGA. The CDR3 reads CASSSTGTPGNTIYF. The sequenced part of the CDR3 DNA is TGTGCCAGCAGTTCTACTGGGACTCCTGGAAACACC.